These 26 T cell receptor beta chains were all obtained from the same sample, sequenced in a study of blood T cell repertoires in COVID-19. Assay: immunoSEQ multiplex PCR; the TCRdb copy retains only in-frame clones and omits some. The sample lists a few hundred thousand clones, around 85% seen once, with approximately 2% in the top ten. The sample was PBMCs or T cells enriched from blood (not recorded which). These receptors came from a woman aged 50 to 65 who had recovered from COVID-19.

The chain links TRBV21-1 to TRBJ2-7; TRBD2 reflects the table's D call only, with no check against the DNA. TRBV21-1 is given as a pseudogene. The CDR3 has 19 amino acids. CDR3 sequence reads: CASIQSLLRIAGGPYEQYF. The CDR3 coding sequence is TGTGCCAGCATTCAATCACTCCTGAGAATAGCGGGAGGGCCCTACGAGCAGTACTTC.

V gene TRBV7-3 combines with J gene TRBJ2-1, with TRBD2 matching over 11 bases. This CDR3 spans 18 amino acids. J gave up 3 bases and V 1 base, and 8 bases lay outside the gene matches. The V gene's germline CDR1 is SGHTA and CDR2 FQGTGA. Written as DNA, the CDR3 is TGTGCCAGCAGCTTAAGTTACGCGGGGACTAGCGGCTACAATGAGCAGTTCTTC. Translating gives CASSLSYAGTSGYNEQFF.

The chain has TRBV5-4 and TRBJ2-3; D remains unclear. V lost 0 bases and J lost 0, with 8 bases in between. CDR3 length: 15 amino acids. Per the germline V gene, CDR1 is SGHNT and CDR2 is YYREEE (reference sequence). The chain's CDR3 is CASSLGAVSTDTQYF. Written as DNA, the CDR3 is TGTGCCAGCAGCTTGGGCGCGGTGAGCACAGATACGCAGTATTTT.

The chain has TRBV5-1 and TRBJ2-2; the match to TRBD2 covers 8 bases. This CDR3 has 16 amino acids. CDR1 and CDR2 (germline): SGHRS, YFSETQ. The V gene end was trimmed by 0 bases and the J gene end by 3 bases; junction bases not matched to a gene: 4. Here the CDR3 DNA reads TGCGCCAGCAGCTTGGTCGGGACTAGTGACACCGGGGAGCTGTTTTTT. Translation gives CASSLVGTSDTGELFF.

CDR3 protein: CASSRAQESETQYF. In DNA, the CDR3 is TGTGCCAGCAGCCGGGCACAGGAATCGGAGACCCAGTACTTC. The chain carries TRBV5-4 and TRBJ2-5; D might be TRBD1 (5 bases). Germline CDR1 and CDR2: SGHNT and YYREEE (reference sequence). This CDR3 comprises 14 residues. With 4 bases removed from V and 5 bases from J, the gap between germline ends came to 15 bases.

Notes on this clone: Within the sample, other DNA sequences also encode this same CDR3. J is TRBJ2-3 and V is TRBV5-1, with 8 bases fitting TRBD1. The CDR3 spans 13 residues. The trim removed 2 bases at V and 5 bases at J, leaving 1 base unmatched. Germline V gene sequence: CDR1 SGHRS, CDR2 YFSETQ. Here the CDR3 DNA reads TGCGCCAGCAGCTTAGGACAGGGAGATACGCAGTATTTT. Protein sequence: CASSLGQGDTQYF. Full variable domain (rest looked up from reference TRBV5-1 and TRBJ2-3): KAGVTQTPRYLIKTRGQQVTLSCSPISGHRSVSWYQQTPGQGLQFLFEYFSETQRNKGNFPGRFSGRQFSNSRSEMNVSTLELGDSALYLCASSLGQGDTQYFGPGTRLTVL.

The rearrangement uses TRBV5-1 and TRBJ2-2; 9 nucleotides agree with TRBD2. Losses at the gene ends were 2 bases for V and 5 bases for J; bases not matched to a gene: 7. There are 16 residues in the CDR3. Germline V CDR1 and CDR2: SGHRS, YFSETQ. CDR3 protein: CASSFAGTSPTGELFF. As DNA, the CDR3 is TGCGCCAGCAGCTTTGCCGGGACTAGCCCGACCGGGGAGCTGTTTTTT.

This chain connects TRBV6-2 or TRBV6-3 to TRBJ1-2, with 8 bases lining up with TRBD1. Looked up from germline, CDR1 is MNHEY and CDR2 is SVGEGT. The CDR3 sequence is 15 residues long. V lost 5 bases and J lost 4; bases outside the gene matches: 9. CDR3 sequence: CASSNPRGQSYGYTF. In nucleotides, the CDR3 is TGTGCCAGCAGTAACCCCAGGGGGCAAAGCTATGGCTACACCTTC.

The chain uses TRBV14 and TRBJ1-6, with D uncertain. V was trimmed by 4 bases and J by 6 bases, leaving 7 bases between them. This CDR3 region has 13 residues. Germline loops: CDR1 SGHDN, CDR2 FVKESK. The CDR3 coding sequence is TGTGCCAGCAGCCCTCAAGCTAATTCACCCCTCCACTTT. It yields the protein CASSPQANSPLHF.

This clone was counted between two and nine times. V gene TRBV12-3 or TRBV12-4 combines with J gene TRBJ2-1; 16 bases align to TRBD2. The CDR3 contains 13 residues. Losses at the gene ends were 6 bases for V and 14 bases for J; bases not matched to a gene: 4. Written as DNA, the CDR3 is TGTGCCAGCAGCCCCGGGACTAGCGGGAGGGAGTTCTTC. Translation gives CASSPGTSGREFF.

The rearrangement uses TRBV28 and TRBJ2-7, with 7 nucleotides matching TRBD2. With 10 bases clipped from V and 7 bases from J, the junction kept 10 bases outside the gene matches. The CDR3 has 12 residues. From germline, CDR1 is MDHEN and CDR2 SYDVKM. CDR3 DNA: TGTGCCACTGAAAGAGCCGGGGGGGAGCAGTACTTC. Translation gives CATERAGGEQYF.

CDR3: CASSLRTSGRNTQYF. The CDR3 nucleotides read TGTGCCAGCAGTTTAAGGACTAGCGGGAGAAATACGCAGTATTTT. The chain carries TRBV27 and TRBJ2-3, with 13 bases matching TRBD2. There are 15 residues in the CDR3. V lost 2 bases, J lost 7 bases, and 3 bases stayed unmatched. The germline CDR1 and CDR2 sequences are MNHEY and SMNVEV (reference sequence).

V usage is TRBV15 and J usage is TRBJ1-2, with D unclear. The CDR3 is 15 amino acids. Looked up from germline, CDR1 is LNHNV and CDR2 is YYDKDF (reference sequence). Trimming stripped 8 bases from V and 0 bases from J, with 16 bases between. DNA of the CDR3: TGTGCCACCTCCGGGTGGGGAGGCCCTAACTATGGCTACACCTTC. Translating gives CATSGWGGPNYGYTF.

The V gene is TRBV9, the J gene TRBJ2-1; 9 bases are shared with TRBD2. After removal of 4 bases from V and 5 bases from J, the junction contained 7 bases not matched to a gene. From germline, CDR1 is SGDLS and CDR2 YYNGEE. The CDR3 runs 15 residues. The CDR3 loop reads CASSQWLAGHNEQFF. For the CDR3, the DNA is TGTGCCAGCAGCCAATGGCTAGCGGGGCACAATGAGCAGTTCTTC.

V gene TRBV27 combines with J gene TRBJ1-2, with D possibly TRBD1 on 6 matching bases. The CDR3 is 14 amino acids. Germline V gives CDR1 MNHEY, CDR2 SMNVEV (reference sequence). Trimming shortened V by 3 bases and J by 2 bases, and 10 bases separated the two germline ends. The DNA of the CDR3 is TGTGCCAGCAGTTTTCAGGGGCCCAACTATGGCTACACCTTC. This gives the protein CASSFQGPNYGYTF.

CDR3 protein: CASSPSVISGNTIYF. DNA of the CDR3: TGTGCCAGCAGCCCTAGCGTAATCAGTGGAAACACCATATATTTT. The chain combines TRBV5-8 with TRBJ1-3; D is ambiguous. CDR3 length equals 15 residues. Trimming took off 4 bases at V and 3 bases at J, with 14 bases between the two ends. CDR1 is SGHTS and CDR2 is YDEGEE in the germline V gene. Complete variable domain (other parts from reference TRBV5-8 and TRBJ1-3): EAGVTQSPTHLIKTRGQQATLRCSPISGHTSVYWYQQALGLGLQFLLWYDEGEERNRGNFPPRFSGRQFPNYSSELNVNALELEDSALYLCASSPSVISGNTIYFGEGSWLTVV.

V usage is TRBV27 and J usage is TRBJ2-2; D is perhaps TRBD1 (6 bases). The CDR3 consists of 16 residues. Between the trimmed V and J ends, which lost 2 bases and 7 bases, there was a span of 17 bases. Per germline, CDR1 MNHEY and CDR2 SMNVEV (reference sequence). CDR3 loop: CASSLILYREIGELFF. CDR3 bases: TGTGCCAGCAGTTTAATCCTATACAGGGAAATCGGGGAGCTGTTTTTT.

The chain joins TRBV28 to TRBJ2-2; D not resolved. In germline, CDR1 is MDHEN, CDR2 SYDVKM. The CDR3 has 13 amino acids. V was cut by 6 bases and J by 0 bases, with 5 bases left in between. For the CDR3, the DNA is TGTGCCAGCAGGGCAGCGAACACCGGGGAGCTGTTTTTT. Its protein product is CASRAANTGELFF.

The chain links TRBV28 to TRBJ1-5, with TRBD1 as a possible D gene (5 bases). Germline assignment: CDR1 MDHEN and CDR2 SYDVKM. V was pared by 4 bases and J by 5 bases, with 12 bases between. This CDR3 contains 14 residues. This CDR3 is CASSYPGDYQPQHF. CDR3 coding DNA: TGTGCCAGCAGTTACCCTGGGGACTATCAGCCCCAGCATTTT.

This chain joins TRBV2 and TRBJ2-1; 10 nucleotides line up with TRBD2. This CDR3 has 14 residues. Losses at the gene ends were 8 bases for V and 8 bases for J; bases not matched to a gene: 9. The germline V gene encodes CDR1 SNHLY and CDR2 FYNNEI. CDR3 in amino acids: CASYSSGRPYEQFF. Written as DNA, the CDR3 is TGTGCCAGCTACTCTAGCGGGAGACCATATGAGCAGTTCTTC.

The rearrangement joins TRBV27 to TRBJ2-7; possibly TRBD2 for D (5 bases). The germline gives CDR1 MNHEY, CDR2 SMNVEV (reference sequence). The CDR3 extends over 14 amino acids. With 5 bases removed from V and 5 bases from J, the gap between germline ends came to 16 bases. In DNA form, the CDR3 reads TGTGCCAGCAGTCCAATACGGGAAGTTGACGAGCAGTACTTC. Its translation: CASSPIREVDEQYF.

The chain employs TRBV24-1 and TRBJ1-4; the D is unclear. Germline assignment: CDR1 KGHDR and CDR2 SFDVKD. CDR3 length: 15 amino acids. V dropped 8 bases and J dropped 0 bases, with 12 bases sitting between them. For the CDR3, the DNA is TGTGCCACCACTAACGACCGGGCAACTAATGAAAAACTGTTTTTT. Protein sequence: CATTNDRATNEKLFF.

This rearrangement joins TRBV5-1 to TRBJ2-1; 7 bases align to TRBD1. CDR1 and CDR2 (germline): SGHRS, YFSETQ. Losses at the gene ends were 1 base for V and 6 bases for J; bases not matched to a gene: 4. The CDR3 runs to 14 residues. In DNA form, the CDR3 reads TGCGCCAGCAGCTTGAGACAGGGACGCAATGAGCAGTTCTTC. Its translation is CASSLRQGRNEQFF. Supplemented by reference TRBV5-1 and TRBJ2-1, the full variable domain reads KAGVTQTPRYLIKTRGQQVTLSCSPISGHRSVSWYQQTPGQGLQFLFEYFSETQRNKGNFPGRFSGRQFSNSRSEMNVSTLELGDSALYLCASSLRQGRNEQFFGPGTRLTVL.

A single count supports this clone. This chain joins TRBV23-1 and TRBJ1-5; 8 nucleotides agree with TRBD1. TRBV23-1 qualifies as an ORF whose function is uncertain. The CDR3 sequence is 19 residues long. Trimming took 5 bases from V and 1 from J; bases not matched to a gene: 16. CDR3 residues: CASSTRHRGAISSNQPQHF. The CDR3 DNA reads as TGCGCCAGCAGTACCAGGCACAGGGGGGCTATATCGAGCAATCAGCCCCAGCATTTT.

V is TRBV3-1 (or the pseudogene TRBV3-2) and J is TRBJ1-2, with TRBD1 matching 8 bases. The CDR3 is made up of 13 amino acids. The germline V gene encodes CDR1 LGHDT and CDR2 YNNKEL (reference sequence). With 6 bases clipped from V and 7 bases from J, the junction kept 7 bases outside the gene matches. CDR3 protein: CASSKDRAVGYTF. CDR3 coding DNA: TGTGCCAGCAGTAAGGACAGGGCGGTTGGCTACACCTTC.

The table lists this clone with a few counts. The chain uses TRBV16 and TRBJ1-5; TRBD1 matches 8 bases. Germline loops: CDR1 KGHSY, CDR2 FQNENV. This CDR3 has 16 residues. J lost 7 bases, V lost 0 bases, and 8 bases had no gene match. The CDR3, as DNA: TGTGCCAGCAGCCAATCGACAGGGGAGGTTGGGCAGCCCCAGCATTTT. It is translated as CASSQSTGEVGQPQHF. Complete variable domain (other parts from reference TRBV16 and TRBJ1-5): GEEVAQTPKHLVRGEGQKAKLYCAPIKGHSYVFWYQQVLKNEFKFLISFQNENVFDETGMPKERFSAKCLPNSPCSLEIQATKLEDSAVYFCASSQSTGEVGQPQHFGDGTRLSIL.